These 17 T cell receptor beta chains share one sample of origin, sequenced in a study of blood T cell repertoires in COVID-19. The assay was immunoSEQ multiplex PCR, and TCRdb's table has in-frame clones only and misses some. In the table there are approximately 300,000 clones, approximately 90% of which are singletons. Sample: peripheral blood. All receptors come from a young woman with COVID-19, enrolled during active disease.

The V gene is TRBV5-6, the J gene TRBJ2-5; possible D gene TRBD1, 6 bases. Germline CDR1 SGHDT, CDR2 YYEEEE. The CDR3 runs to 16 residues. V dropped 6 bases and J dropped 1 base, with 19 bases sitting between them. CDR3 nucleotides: TGTGCCAGCACCCTTGGGACACAGACCCGCCAAGAGACCCAGTACTTC. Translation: CASTLGTQTRQETQYF.

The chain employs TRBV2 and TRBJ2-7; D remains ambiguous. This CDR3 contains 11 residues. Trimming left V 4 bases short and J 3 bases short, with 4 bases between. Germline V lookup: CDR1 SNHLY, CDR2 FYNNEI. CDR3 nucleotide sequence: TGTGCCAGCAGTGCTAACTACGAGCAGTACTTC. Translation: CASSANYEQYF.

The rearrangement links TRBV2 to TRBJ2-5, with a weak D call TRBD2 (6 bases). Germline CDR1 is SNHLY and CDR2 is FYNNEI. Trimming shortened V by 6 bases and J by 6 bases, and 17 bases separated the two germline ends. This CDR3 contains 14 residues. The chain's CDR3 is CASSAGLPEKTQYF. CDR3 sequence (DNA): TGTGCCAGCAGCGCGGGACTCCCCGAGAAGACCCAGTACTTC.

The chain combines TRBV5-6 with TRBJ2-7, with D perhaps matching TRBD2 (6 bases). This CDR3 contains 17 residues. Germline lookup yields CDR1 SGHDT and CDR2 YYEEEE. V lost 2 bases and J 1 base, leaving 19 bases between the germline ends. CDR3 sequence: CASSFFLGPGRSYEQYF. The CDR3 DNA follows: TGTGCCAGCAGCTTTTTCCTCGGGCCAGGGAGGTCCTACGAGCAGTACTTC.

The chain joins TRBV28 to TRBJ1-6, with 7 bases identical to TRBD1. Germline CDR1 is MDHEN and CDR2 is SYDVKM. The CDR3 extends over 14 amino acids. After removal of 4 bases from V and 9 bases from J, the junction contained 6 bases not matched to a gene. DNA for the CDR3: TGTGCCAGCAGTTCGACAGGGTATGGTTCACCCCTCCACTTT. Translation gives CASSSTGYGSPLHF.

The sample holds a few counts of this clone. The CDR3 coding sequence is TGTGCCAGCAGTGGGACAGAGAGCTCCTACGAGCAGTACTTC. Its protein product is CASSGTESSYEQYF. V gene TRBV6-2 or TRBV6-3 combines with J gene TRBJ2-7; the match to TRBD1 covers 7 bases. CDR1 and CDR2 from the germline V gene are MNHEY and SVGEGT. The V gene end was trimmed by 5 bases and the J gene end by 0 bases; junction bases not matched to a gene: 4. The CDR3 loop spans 14 amino acids.

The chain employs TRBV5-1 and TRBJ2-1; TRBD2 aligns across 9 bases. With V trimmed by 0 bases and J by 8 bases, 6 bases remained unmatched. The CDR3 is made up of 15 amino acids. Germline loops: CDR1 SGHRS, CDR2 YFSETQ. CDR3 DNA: TGCGCCAGCAGCTTGGGAAGCGGGAGGCCCTATGAGCAGTTCTTC. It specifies CASSLGSGRPYEQFF.

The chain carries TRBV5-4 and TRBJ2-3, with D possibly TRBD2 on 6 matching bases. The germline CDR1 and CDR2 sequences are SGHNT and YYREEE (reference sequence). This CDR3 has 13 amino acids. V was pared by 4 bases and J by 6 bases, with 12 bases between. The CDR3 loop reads CASSAGPWDTQYF. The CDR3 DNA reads TGTGCCAGCAGCGCGGGACCATGGGATACGCAGTATTTT. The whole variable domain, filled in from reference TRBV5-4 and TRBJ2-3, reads ETGVTQSPTHLIKTRGQQVTLRCSSQSGHNTVSWYQQALGQGPQFIFQYYREEENGRGNFPPRFSGLQFPNYSSELNVNALELDDSALYLCASSAGPWDTQYFGPGTRLTVL.

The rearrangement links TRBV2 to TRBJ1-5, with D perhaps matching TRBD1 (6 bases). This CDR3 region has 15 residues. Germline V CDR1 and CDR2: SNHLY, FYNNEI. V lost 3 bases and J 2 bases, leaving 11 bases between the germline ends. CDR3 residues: CASSDKGVGNQPQHF. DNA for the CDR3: TGTGCCAGCAGTGATAAGGGGGTTGGCAATCAGCCCCAGCATTTT.

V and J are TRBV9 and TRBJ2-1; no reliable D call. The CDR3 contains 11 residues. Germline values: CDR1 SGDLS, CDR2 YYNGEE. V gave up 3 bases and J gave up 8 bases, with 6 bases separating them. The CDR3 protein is CASSAVDEQFF. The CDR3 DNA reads TGTGCCAGCAGCGCAGTGGATGAGCAGTTCTTC.

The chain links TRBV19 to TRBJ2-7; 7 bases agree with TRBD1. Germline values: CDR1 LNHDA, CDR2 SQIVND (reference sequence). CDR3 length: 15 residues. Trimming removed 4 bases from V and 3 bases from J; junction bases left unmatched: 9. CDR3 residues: CASSKGRQGNYEQYF. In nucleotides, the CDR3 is TGTGCCAGTAGTAAGGGGCGACAGGGTAACTACGAGCAGTACTTC.

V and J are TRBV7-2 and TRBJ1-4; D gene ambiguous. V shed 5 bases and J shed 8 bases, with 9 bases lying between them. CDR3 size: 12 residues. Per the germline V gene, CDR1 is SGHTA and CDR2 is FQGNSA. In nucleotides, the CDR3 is TGTGCCAGCAGCCGAGTGGGCGAAAAACTGTTTTTT. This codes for CASSRVGEKLFF.

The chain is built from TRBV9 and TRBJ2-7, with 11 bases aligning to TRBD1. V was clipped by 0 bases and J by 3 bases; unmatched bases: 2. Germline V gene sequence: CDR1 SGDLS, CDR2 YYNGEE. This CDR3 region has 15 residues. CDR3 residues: CASSVGGQGGYEQYF. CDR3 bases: TGTGCCAGCAGCGTAGGGGGACAGGGGGGCTACGAGCAGTACTTC.

CDR3 coding DNA: TGCAGCGGGCTGGACAACTACGAGCAGTACTTC. It encodes CSGLDNYEQYF. V and J are TRBV29-1 and TRBJ2-7; TRBD1 might be the D (5 bases). From germline, CDR1 is SQVTM and CDR2 ANQGSEA. The ends were cut back, 7 bases at V and 3 bases at J, with 10 bases in the middle. The CDR3 length is 11 residues.

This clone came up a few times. The CDR3 DNA reads as TGTGCCTGGAGTGGGGGCAGGGGAAGCTCCTACGAGCAGTACTTC. Its protein product is CAWSGGRGSSYEQYF. The rearrangement joins TRBV30 to TRBJ2-7; tentative D call: TRBD1 (6 bases). The germline V gene encodes CDR1 GTSNPN and CDR2 SVGIG (reference sequence). Trimming removed 1 base from V and 0 bases from J, with 13 bases in between. The CDR3 has 15 residues.

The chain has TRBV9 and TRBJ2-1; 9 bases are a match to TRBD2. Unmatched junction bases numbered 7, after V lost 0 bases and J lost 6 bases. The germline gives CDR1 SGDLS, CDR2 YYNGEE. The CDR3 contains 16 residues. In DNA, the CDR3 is TGTGCCAGCAGCGTAGGAGTGGCGGGAGGGCCCAATGAGCAGTTCTTC. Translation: CASSVGVAGGPNEQFF.

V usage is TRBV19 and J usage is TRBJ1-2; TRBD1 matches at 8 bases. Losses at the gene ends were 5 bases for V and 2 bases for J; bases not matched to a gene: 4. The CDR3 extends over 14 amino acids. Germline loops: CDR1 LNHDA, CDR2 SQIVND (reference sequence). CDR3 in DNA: TGTGCCAGTAGTCCAACAGGGGGAAACTATGGCTACACCTTC. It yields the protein CASSPTGGNYGYTF.